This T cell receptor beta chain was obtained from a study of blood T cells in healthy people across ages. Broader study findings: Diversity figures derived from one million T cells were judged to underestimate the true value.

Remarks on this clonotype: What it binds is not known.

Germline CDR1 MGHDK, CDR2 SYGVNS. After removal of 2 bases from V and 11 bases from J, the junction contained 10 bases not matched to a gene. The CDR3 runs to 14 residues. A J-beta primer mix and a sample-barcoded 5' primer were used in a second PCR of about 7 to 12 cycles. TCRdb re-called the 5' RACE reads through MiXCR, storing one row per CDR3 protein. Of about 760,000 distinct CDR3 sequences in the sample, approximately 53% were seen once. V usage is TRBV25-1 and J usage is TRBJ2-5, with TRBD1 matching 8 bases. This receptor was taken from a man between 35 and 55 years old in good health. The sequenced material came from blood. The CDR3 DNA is TGTGCCAGCAGTGAAATGTGGACAGGGAATGAGCAGTACTTC. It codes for CASSEMWTGNEQYF.